This record covers a single T cell receptor beta chain. Its specificity is unknown. This sample was taken from a study of T cell responses to AZD1222 COVID-19 vaccine. The table came from immunoSEQ multiplex PCR; TCRdb's copy has only in-frame clones and leaves some out. The data show tens of thousands of clones, 80% to 90% seen once. The V gene's germline CDR1 is SGHVS and CDR2 FQNEAQ. Trimming took off 3 bases at V and 0 bases at J, with 17 bases between the two ends. The CDR3 has 18 residues. Findings of the study overall: The study found Spike-specific TCR breadth and depth rose after two AZD1222 doses. Donors were chiefly white British, with a greater number of females, and clonal diversity was perhaps underestimated.

Investigators merged groups given second doses at roughly 4 or roughly 12 weeks. The chain recombines TRBV7-8 with TRBJ1-4; no firm D call. The sequence came from an adult who received the AZD1222 COVID-19 vaccine. This specimen was peripheral blood, taken 28 days after the second AZD1222 dose. DNA for the CDR3: TGTGCCAGCAGCTTTCAAGCCCCTTTCGGGACAACTAATGAAAAACTGTTTTTT. Amino acid sequence: CASSFQAPFGTTNEKLFF. The full variable domain, in which reference TRBV7-8 and TRBJ1-4 provide the parts outside the CDR3, is GAGVSQSPRYKVAKRGQDVALRCDPISGHVSLFWYQQALGQGPEFLTYFQNEAQLDKSGLPSDRFFAERPEGSVSTLKIQRTQQEDSAVYLCASSFQAPFGTTNEKLFFGSGTQLSVL.